Described below is a single T cell receptor (beta chain) sequence and its context. At one of its ends the junction is not consistent with the germline gene, which may arise from a read error. The sample belongs to a study of T cell responses to AZD1222 COVID-19 vaccine. Study-level background: Pooling was applied to second doses at about 4 or about 12 weeks.

Assay used: immunoSEQ multiplex PCR; TCRdb lists only in-frame clones, some missing. This sample has over 130,000 clones, with 88% found just once. There are 14 residues in the CDR3. Germline CDR1 MNHEY, CDR2 SVGEGT. The input for sequencing was peripheral blood, taken on day 0 of AZD1222 vaccination. V usage is TRBV6-2 or TRBV6-3 and J usage is TRBJ2-7, with D perhaps matching TRBD1 (5 bases). The sequence derives from an adult in good health. CDR3 sequence: CASNYDRGPYEQYF. Written as DNA, the CDR3 is TGTGCCAGCAATTACGACAGAGGCCCCTACGAGCAGTACTTC.